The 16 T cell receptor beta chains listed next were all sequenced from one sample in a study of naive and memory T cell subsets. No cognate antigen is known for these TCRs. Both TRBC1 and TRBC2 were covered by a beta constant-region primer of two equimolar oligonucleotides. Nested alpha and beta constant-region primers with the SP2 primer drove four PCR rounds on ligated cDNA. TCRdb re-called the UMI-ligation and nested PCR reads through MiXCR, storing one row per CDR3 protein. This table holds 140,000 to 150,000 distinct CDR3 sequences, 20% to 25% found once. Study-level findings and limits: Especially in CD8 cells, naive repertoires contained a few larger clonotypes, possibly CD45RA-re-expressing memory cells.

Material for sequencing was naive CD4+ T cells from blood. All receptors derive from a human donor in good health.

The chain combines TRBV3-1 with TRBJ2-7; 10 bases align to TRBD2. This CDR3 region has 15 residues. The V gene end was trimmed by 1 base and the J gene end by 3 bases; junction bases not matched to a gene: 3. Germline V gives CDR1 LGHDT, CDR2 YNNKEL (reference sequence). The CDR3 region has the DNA TGTGCCAGCAGCCAAGGGCTAGCGGGAGACTACGAGCAGTACTTC. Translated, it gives CASSQGLAGDYEQYF.

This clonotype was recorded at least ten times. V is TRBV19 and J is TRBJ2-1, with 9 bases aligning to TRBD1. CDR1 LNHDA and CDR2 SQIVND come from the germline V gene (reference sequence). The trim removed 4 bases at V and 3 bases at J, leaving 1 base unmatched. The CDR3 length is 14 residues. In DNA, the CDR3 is TGTGCCAGTAGTAGGGGACAGGGCTACAATGAGCAGTTCTTC. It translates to CASSRGQGYNEQFF.

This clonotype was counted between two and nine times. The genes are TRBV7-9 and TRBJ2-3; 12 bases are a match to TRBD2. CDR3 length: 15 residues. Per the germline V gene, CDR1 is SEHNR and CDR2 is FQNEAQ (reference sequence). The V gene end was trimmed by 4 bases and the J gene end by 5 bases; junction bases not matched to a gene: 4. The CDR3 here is CASSSKGLAGDTQYF. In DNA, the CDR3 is TGTGCCAGCAGCTCAAAGGGACTAGCGGGAGATACGCAGTATTTT.

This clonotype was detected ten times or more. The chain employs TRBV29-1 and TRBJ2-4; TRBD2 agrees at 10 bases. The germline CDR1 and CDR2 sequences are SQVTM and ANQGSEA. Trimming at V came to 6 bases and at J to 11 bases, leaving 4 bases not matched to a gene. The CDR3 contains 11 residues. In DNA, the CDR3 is TGCAGCGTAGCTCTAGCGGGAGTTCAGTACTTC. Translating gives CSVALAGVQYF.

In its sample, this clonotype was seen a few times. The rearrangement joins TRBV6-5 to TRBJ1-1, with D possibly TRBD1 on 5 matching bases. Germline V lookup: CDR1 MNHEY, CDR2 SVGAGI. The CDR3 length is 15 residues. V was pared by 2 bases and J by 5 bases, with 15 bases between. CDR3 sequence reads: CASSYNAGRRTEAFF. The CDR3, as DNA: TGTGCCAGCAGTTACAATGCAGGGAGGAGGACTGAAGCTTTCTTT.

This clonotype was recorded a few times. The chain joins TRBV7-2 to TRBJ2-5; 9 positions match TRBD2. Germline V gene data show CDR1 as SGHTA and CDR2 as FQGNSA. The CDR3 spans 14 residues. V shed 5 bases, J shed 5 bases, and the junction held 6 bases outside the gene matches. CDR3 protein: CASSGTSFGETQYF. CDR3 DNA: TGTGCCAGCAGCGGGACTAGCTTTGGGGAGACCCAGTACTTC.

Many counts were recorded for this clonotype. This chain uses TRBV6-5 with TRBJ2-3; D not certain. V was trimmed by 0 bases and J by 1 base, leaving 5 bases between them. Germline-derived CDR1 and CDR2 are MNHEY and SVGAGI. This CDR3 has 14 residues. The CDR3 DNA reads TGTGCCAGCAGTTACTCAGGCGGCACAGATACGCAGTATTTT. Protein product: CASSYSGGTDTQYF.

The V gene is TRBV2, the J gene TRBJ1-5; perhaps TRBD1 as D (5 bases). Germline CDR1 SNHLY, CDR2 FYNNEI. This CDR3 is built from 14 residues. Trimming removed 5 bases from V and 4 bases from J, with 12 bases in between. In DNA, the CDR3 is TGTGCCAGCAGTATCCAGGGTCGGAATCAGCCCCAGCATTTT. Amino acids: CASSIQGRNQPQHF. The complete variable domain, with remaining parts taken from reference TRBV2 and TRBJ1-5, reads EPEVTQTPSHQVTQMGQEVILRCVPISNHLYFYWYRQILGQKVEFLVSFYNNEISEKSEIFDDQFSVERPDGSNFTLKIRSTKLEDSAMYFCASSIQGRNQPQHFGDGTRLSIL.

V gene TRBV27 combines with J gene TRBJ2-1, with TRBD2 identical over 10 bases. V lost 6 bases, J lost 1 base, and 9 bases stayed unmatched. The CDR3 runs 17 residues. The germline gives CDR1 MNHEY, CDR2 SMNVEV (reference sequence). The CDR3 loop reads CASSTILAGVSYNEQFF. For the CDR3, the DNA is TGTGCCAGCAGCACTATTCTAGCGGGAGTATCCTACAATGAGCAGTTCTTC.

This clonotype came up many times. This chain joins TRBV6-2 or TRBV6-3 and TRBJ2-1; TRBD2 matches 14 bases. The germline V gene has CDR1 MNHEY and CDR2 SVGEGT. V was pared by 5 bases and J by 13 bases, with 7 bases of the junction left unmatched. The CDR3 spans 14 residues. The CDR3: CASSPKGLAGVQFF. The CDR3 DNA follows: TGTGCCAGCAGTCCAAAGGGACTAGCGGGAGTTCAGTTCTTC.

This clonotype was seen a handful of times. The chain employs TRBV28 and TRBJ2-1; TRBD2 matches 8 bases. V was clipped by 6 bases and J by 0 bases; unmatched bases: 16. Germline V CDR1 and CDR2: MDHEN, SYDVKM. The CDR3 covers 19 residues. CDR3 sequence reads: CASSLRGSGALASYNEQFF. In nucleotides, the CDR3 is TGTGCCAGCAGCCTCAGAGGTAGCGGGGCCCTTGCCTCCTACAATGAGCAGTTCTTC.

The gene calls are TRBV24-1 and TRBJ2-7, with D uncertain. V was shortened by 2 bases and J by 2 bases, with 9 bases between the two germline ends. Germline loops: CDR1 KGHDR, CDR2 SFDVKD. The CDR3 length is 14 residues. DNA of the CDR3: TGTGCCACCAGTGATTCTAGGGCACCCTACGAGCAGTACTTC. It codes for CATSDSRAPYEQYF.

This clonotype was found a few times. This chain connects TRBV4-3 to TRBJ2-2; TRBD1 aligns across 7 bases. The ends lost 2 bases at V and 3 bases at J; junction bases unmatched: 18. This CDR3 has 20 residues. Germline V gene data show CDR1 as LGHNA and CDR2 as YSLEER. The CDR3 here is CASSQQTGQRPRADTGELFF. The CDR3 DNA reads TGCGCCAGCAGCCAACAGACGGGACAGAGACCCCGGGCGGACACCGGGGAGCTGTTTTTT.

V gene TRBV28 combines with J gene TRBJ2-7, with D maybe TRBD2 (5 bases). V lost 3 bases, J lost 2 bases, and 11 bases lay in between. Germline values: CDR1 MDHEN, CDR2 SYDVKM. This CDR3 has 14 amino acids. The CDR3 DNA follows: TGTGCCAGCAGTTTGTTTGGACTCGCCTACGAGCAGTACTTC. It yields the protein CASSLFGLAYEQYF. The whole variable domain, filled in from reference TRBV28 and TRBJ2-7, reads DVKVTQSSRYLVKRTGEKVFLECVQDMDHENMFWYRQDPGLGLRLIYFSYDVKMKEKGDIPEGYSVSREKKERFSLILESASTNQTSMYLCASSLFGLAYEQYFGPGTRLTVT.

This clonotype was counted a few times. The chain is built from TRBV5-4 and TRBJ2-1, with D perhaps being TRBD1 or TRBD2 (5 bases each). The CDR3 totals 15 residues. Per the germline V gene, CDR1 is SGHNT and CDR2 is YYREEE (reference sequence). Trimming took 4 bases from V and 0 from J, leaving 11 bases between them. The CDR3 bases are TGTGCCAGCAGCGCCGGGGCTGTCTCCTACAATGAGCAGTTCTTC. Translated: CASSAGAVSYNEQFF.

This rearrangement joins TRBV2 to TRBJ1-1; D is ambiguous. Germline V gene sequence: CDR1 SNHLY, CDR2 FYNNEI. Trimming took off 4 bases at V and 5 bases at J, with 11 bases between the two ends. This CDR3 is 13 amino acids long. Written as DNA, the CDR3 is TGTGCCAGCAGTGTAGGGAGAGGAACTGAAGCTTTCTTT. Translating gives CASSVGRGTEAFF.